This section outlines one TCR beta chain sequence together with its context. Its binding antigen is unknown. The library came from the immunoSEQ multiplex PCR assay. The multiplex PCR relied on a mix of 60 forward primers for TCR Vbeta segments and 13 reverse primers for TCR Jbeta segments. Amplification of the CDR3 region of rearranged TCR beta genes was performed with a multiplex PCR assay on genomic DNA. Amplified TCR beta libraries were sequenced as 87-base-pair reads on the Illumina HiSeq System. The paper's processing steps were these. A later analysis counted around 72 million unique TCR beta chains across the 700 or so repertoires, and 9.5 million to 11 million of these chains were shared by at least two donors. To remove PCR and sequencing errors, raw reads were error-corrected and collapsed into unique sequences using a nearest-neighbor algorithm that merged closely related sequences. CDR3 sequences were aligned to IMGT reference sequences to assign V, D and J gene segments. For a sequence to be retained, a match of at least six nucleotides was required to both a V gene segment and a J gene segment. A rearrangement was called productive if the CDR3 had no stop codons and remained in frame with V and J, and every other rearrangement was called non-productive. Following IMGT convention, CDR3 was defined as the stretch from the second conserved V-encoded cysteine to the conserved J-encoded phenylalanine. The earlier analysis of 587 of the donors excluded sequences that lacked an unambiguous match to a single V gene segment. In an earlier analysis of around 600 of the donors, V segments were called functional above 56.7% productive rearrangements and were called segregating when the between-donor standard deviation exceeded 5%. A statistical classification framework was developed to diagnose cytomegalovirus status using the catalog of TCR beta chain sequences. A later analysis assigned V and J genes by comparing TCR nucleotide sequences with IMGT/GENE-DB human TR gene sequences. A later analysis assigned CDR3 sequences and most-parsimonious VDJ recombination scenarios with the TCRdist pipeline. In a later analysis, each TCR beta chain was defined by its CDR3 amino acid sequence together with its V-gene family, and reads without a unique V-gene family were excluded. To address suspected cross-contamination and a sequencing artifact, a later analysis removed some 620 highly shared, low-generation-probability nucleotide sequences. In a later analysis, a clonal expansion index for each public chain was calculated from normalized within-repertoire ranks of inferred template counts. In a later analysis, generation probabilities were computed using a VDJ recombination model fitted to out-of-frame rearrangements, and the results were checked against IGoR. In a later analysis, TCR-TCR, TCR-HLA and TCR-CMV co-occurrence was scored with hypergeometric tests, and a repertoire-size bias correction was applied to TCR pairs. In a later analysis, false discovery rates were estimated by permuting HLA or CMV assignments 20 times. In a later analysis, co-occurring TCRs were grouped using DBSCAN, and TCRdist sequence similarity was added for clustering within HLA-allele-positive subsets. Repertoires with fewer than 30,000 or more than 120,000 public chains were left out of co-occurrence clustering, as were about 5 repertoires with anomalous nucleotide sharing. TCRdb holds this immuneACCESS table with in-frame rearrangements only. Some clones are missing; in checked studies, unresolved V genes explain under half, and the rest has no known cause. The V and J calls and clone size were taken over from that table, and D and trimming were inferred from the DNA. The table kept for this sample lists some 120,000 clones. The ten largest clones represent more than 0.8% of the sample.

This sample is drawn from a study of cytomegalovirus exposure and HLA in healthy donors listed by TCRdb under 2017. Context from the whole study: An earlier analysis of 550 to 700 of the donors reported roughly 300 Gb of sequence data and roughly 100 million unique TCR beta sequences from about 180 million T cells. Roughly 310 gigabases of sequencing data and approximately 85 million unique TCR sequences were included in an early release covering under 650 HLA-typed donors. Among the approximately 420 genotyped donors, 81% belonged to the genetic ancestry cluster associated with self-reported Caucasian donors. The study aimed to test whether cataloging public T cell receptors could reveal signatures of past pathogen exposure. The study used immunosequencing to profile the T cell repertoires of approximately 690 subjects and linked those repertoires to cytomegalovirus serostatus. Besides the first cohort of roughly 640 subjects, a separate validation cohort made up of around 120 different subjects was used. To predict cytomegalovirus infection status, the study combined high-throughput TCR immunosequencing, statistical association of individual TCRs with disease status, and machine learning. In a later analysis, previously published TCR beta repertoires from several hundred donors were re-analyzed and high-resolution HLA genotyping was added so that TCR occurrence patterns could be studied. Rather than drawing on any new phenotypic data, the later analysis identified candidate immune exposures from TCR beta sequences and the way those sequences occurred across donors. An earlier analysis of some 600 of the donors applied high-throughput TCR beta sequencing to assess whether each TCR beta V gene segment acted as functional or pseudogenic. Donor age, sex, ethnicity and CMV serostatus were compiled together with the repertoire data. Genome-wide SNP genotypes for about 60% of the roughly 670 donors were used in a later genetic analysis, which treated that subset as a discovery cohort. Every repertoire in the discovery cohort had been generated on one and the same sequencing platform. Both class I and class II loci were covered by HLA typing, at four-digit resolution. The number of donors typed differed by locus, with about 629-640 for A, B, C, DRB1 and DQB1, 522 for DQA1, 606 for DPA1, and some 440 for DPB1. Roughly 5 DR-DQ haplotypes were treated as single units for association and clustering because of strong linkage in the cohort. Across some 400 genotyped donors of the cohort, an average of about 200,000 unique TCR beta nucleotide sequences per donor were sequenced, and about a sixth of those sequences were non-productive.

On the study overall, not on this receptor specifically: Only TCR beta chains were sequenced in this cohort, and the absence of alpha or paired-chain data limited detectable features. A further reported finding was that TCR beta sequences accurately predicted the HLA-A and HLA-B alleles for most subjects in the first cohort. Roughly uniform sequencing depth across donors was assumed in presence/absence analyses, although this assumption may not hold. The study gave a list of 150 to 200 TCR beta chains associated with cytomegalovirus. In a later genetic analysis, fewer N-insertions in productive TCRs were reported among donors in an Asian-associated ancestry cluster than the roughly 640-donor mean. Most TCR sequences were observed very rarely across donors, whereas some public TCRs were present in many individuals. At a false discovery rate of 0.05, a later analysis linked under 20,000 TCR beta sequences to specific HLA alleles. A later analysis found that most CMV-associated TCR beta chains appeared HLA-restricted, with HLA associations seemingly driven largely by CMV exposure. Cytomegalovirus status was reported to be diagnosed by the classifier with high specificity and sensitivity in both the original and validation cohorts. A cluster of highly shared sequence variants was judged likely to represent a technical artifact of the sequencing pipeline. Strong co-occurrence of HLA alleles, especially DR and DQ, made assigning TCR associations to individual alleles difficult. A later analysis found that HLA-associated TCR beta chains were more clonally expanded and had lower generation probabilities than equally common non-associated chains. In vitro tests confirmed that a few of the cytomegalovirus-associated TCR beta chains recognize cytomegalovirus antigens. In a later genetic analysis, a missense DCLRE1C variant was associated with V-gene and J-gene trimming of TCR beta chains, and the association was replicated in an independent cohort. A later analysis reported that several top co-occurrence clusters appeared linked to parvovirus B19, influenza, CMV and Epstein-Barr virus. It was suggested by the authors that the approach could potentially be generalized to other disease states and immunological phenotypes. Because HLA typing was missing for some donors at each locus, association tests included only the typed subset. The earlier analysis of fewer than 750 of the donors excluded some 15 rarely observed V segments, including chromosome 9 orphons, because counts were too low. Immune exposure information for the cohort was limited to CMV serostatus. Correlated functional status among segregating V segments might reflect linkage disequilibrium, but an unknown experimental factor could not be ruled out. Some IMGT-functional V segments, including TRBV6-2 and TRBV6-3, could not be told apart with the 87-base-pair reads, so those segments were excluded. In an earlier analysis of a few hundred of the donors, most TCR beta V segments were observed in productive rearrangements about 87% or about 30% of the time, broadly matching IMGT annotations. According to a later analysis, TCR association rates differed among HLA loci, with DRB1 alleles showing the most associated TCRs and HLA-C alleles showing the fewest.

CDR1 SGHAT and CDR2 FQNNGV are derived from the germline V gene. From its cysteine to its phenylalanine, the CDR3 spans 14 amino acids. The only DNA kept is the CDR3, 42 bases in frame from the first base. Trimming takes 5 bases off V and 4 bases off J; junction bases not matched to a gene: 1. The cohort comprised hundreds of healthy bone marrow donors. At the time of sampling, every cohort member was nominally healthy, though immune exposures that went unrecorded were likely present. The donor was CMV seronegative and belonged to the group of 380 or so seronegative cohort members. Every donor gave a peripheral blood sample, and the peripheral blood mononuclear cells from that sample were used for TCR beta sequencing. The Qiagen DNeasy Blood Extraction Kit was used to extract genomic DNA from the blood cell samples.

The chain joins TRBV11-2 to TRBJ2-2, with 10 middle bases fitting TRBD1. The clonotype was recovered from a man younger than 30 in good health and CMV-seronegative. Specimen: PBMCs. The DNA is TGTGCCAGCAGCCGGGACAGGGGCACCGGGGAGCTGTTTTTT. This codes for CASSRDRGTGELFF.